This T cell receptor (beta chain) derives from a study of T cell repertoires in aging, cancer and after chemotherapy. Study outcomes and limitations: Compared with age-matched healthy donors, untreated hematological or solid cancer patients showed higher blood TCR clonality. In each cancer cohort, median generation probability increased across chemotherapy, suggesting thymic output rebounded.

TCR beta rearrangements were amplified from peripheral blood genomic DNA. Germline V gives CDR1 MNHEY, CDR2 SMNVEV (reference sequence). The CDR3 length is 17 residues. With 3 bases removed from V and 6 bases from J, the gap between germline ends came to 20 bases. A mixed TRB-A/B primer pool amplified rearranged TRB by multiplex touch-down PCR. TCRdb reprocessed the multiplex PCR reads via MiXCR and lists one record per CDR3 protein. In the table there are about 7,900 distinct CDR3 sequences, 35% to 50% of which are singletons. This clonotype was recorded a few times. The antigen is undetermined. Sequencing was carried out using blood. The chain recombines TRBV27 with TRBJ1-4, with a possible D match to TRBD1 (6 bases). The TCR comes from a human donor with a solid tumor. The CDR3 here is CASSFDPPGTSHEKLFF. CDR3 coding DNA: TGTGCCAGCAGTTTCGACCCTCCGGGGACAAGTCATGAAAAACTGTTTTTT.